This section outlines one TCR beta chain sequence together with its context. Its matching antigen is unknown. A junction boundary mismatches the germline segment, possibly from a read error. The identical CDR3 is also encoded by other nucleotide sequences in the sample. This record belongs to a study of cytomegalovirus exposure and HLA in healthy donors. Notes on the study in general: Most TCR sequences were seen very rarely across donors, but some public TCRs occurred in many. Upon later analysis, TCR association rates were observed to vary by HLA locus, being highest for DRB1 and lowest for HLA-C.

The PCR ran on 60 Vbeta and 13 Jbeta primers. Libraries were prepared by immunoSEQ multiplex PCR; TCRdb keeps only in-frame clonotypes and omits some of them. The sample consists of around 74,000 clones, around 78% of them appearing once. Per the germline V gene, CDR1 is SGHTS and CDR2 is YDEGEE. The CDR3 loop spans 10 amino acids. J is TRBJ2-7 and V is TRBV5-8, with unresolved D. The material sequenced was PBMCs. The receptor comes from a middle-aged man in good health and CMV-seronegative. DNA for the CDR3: TGTGCCAGCACCATCTACGAGCAATACTTC. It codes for CASTIYEQYF.